The 30 T cell receptor beta chains below were found in one sample sequenced in a study of T cells in Graves' hyperthyroidism and ophthalmopathy (dated by TCRdb to the late 2010s). Receptors were amplified or captured by multiplex PCR. Sequencing was performed on an Illumina HiSeq 2000. Amplification of TCR beta CDR3 regions was carried out from RNA transcripts. The TCR CDR3 was subjected to a first round of RT-PCR using the HTBI primer set and the Qiagen OneStep RT-PCR kit. TCRdb passed the public sequencing reads through fastp at Q25 and MiXCR, retaining productive beta sequences. Each record represents a unique CDR3 protein, reported with the most common genes and DNA among its rows. Within this sample are roughly 100,000 distinct CDR3 sequences, with about 45% of them counted one time only. Under 30% of the sample belongs to the ten largest clones. The sequenced sample was blood. These receptors all stem from a man in his forties or fifties with Graves' hyperthyroidism.

The chain joins TRBV12-3 or TRBV12-4 to TRBJ2-1, with 8 bases fitting TRBD2. The J segment lost 5 bases and the V segment lost 8 bases, leaving 2 bases of the junction unmatched. CDR3 length equals 12 residues. CDR3 sequence (DNA): TGTGCCAGCGGCGGGGGGCACAATGAGCAGTTCTTC. Protein sequence: CASGGGHNEQFF.

V gene TRBV9 combines with J gene TRBJ2-1; 11 bases are a match to TRBD2. Germline V gene data show CDR1 as SGDLS and CDR2 as YYNGEE. The junction had 4 bases not matched to a gene; V was cut back by 0 bases and J by 5 bases. The CDR3 sequence is 16 residues long. The CDR3 loop reads CASSVGGTSGHNEQFF. The CDR3 region has the DNA TGTGCCAGCAGCGTAGGTGGGACTAGCGGCCACAATGAGCAGTTCTTC.

The chain has TRBV7-2 and TRBJ2-5; 9 nucleotides match TRBD2. V shed 5 bases and J 7 bases; nucleotides not matched to a gene: 5. Germline CDR1 SGHTA, CDR2 FQGNSA. The CDR3 is 13 residues long. CDR3 nucleotides: TGTGCCAGCAGCCTACCGACTAGCGGGACCCAGTACTTC. The encoded protein is CASSLPTSGTQYF.

This clonotype was counted a few times. The chain carries TRBV6-1 and TRBJ1-4, with 8 bases aligning to TRBD1. The CDR3 has 16 residues. CDR1 and CDR2 (germline): MNHNS, SASEGT. Trimming removed 7 bases from V and 3 bases from J; junction bases left unmatched: 10. The CDR3 DNA sequence: TGTGCCAGCAACAGAGACAGGGGCGCCTCTAATGAAAAACTGTTTTTT. Translation: CASNRDRGASNEKLFF.

This clonotype appeared a few times. V usage is TRBV27 and J usage is TRBJ2-7, with a weak D call TRBD2 (7 bases). V dropped 6 bases and J dropped 6 bases, with 15 bases sitting between them. CDR3 length: 13 amino acids. Germline V gene lookup returns CDR1 MNHEY and CDR2 SMNVEV (reference sequence). CDR3 sequence (DNA): TGTGCCAGCAGGTTGGGGGGGGGCGGCGAGCAGTACTTC. Translated, it gives CASRLGGGGEQYF.

This clonotype appeared many times. The rearrangement links TRBV28 to TRBJ2-5; D unresolved. The CDR3 is made up of 12 amino acids. CDR1 MDHEN and CDR2 SYDVKM come from the germline V gene. Trimming removed 5 bases at V and 8 bases at J, with 12 bases between. CDR3 in amino acids: CASSPGPETQYF. Here the CDR3 DNA reads TGTGCCAGCAGTCCCGGGCCCGAAACCCAGTACTTC.

Concerning this clonotype: The CDR3 carries no conserved terminal phenylalanine or tryptophan, so it likely arises from a read error. CDR3 residues: CASSLTGATYNEQFL. CDR3 nucleotides: TGCGCCAGCAGCTTGACGGGGGCCACCTACAATGAGCAGTTCCTC. The chain joins TRBV5-1 to TRBJ2-1; TRBD1 or TRBD2 may be the D gene (6 bases each). Trimming stripped 1 base from V and 2 bases from J, with 10 bases between. The CDR3 is 15 residues long. CDR1 and CDR2 from the germline V gene are SGHRS and YFSETQ.

This chain joins TRBV7-9 and TRBJ2-6; D gene uncertain. The length of the CDR3 is 8 residues. V was cut by 4 bases and J by 18 bases, with 4 bases left in between. Germline loops: CDR1 SEHNR, CDR2 FQNEAQ (reference sequence). The CDR3 region has the DNA TGTGCCAGCAGCTACCAGACTTTC. Translation: CASSYQTF.

The chain joins TRBV20-1 to TRBJ1-1; a weak D match, TRBD1 (5 bases). The CDR3 spans 13 residues. V was shortened by 3 bases and J by 0 bases, with 8 bases between the two germline ends. In germline, CDR1 is DFQATT, CDR2 SNEGSKA (reference sequence). The CDR3 loop reads CSARAGLNTEAFF. The CDR3 coding sequence is TGCAGTGCTAGGGCAGGGTTGAACACTGAAGCTTTCTTT.

The rearrangement links TRBV7-2 to TRBJ1-2; D gene uncertain. Germline V gene sequence: CDR1 SGHTA, CDR2 FQGNSA. The CDR3 spans 14 residues. V lost 5 bases and J 0 bases, leaving 10 bases between the germline ends. The CDR3 is CASSRLGTNYGYTF. The CDR3 region has the DNA TGTGCCAGCAGCCGACTGGGGACTAACTATGGCTACACCTTC. Looking up the rest from reference TRBV7-2 and TRBJ1-2 gives the full variable domain: GAGVSQSPSNKVTEKGKDVELRCDPISGHTALYWYRQSLGQGLEFLIYFQGNSAPDKSGLPSDRFSAERTGGSVSTLTIQRTQQEDSAVYLCASSRLGTNYGYTFGSGTRLTVV.

This clonotype showed up just a few times. The chain couples TRBV7-6 to TRBJ2-3, with TRBD1 as a possible D gene (6 bases). CDR1 is SGHVS, CDR2 FNYEAQ, per germline. The V and J ends lost 5 bases and 0 bases respectively, with 9 bases between them. This CDR3 comprises 14 residues. The CDR3 spells CASSVDRSTDTQYF. In nucleotides, the CDR3 is TGTGCCAGCAGCGTAGACAGGAGCACAGATACGCAGTATTTT.

About this clonotype: Compared with germline, one end of the junction differs, possibly owing to a read error. This chain links TRBV10-3 with TRBJ1-5; unclear D gene. Germline CDR1 is ENHRY and CDR2 is SYGVKD. The CDR3 is 13 residues long. The CDR3 coding sequence is TGTGCCATCAGAGCGGGGTTGCAGCAGCCCCGGCATTTT. Amino acids: CAIRAGLQQPRHF.

V usage is TRBV10-2 and J usage is TRBJ2-2; possibly TRBD2 for D (5 bases). The CDR3 runs 14 residues. V gave up 2 bases and J gave up 5 bases, with 9 bases separating them. Germline V gene lookup returns CDR1 WSHSY and CDR2 SAAADI. The CDR3 region is CASSEPGLTGELFF. Written as DNA, the CDR3 is TGCGCCAGCAGTGAGCCAGGACTGACCGGGGAGCTGTTTTTT.

A note on this clonotype: A read error may explain this, as a much larger clone is one base away. Here the CDR3 omits its conserved ending phenylalanine or tryptophan, so a read error is the likely source. The chain is built from TRBV3-1 and TRBJ2-3; D not resolved. Looked up from germline, CDR1 is LGHDT and CDR2 is YNNKEL (reference sequence). The V end lost 4 bases, the J end lost 6 bases, and 8 bases lay between the germline ends. This CDR3 region has 12 residues. The CDR3 spells CASSLRRDTQYV. The CDR3 coding sequence is TGTGCCAGCAGCCTTCGGCGCGATACGCAGTATGTT.

This clonotype was counted many times. This rearrangement joins TRBV3-1 to TRBJ2-7; no firm D call. V was pared by 5 bases and J by 0 bases, with 11 bases between. This CDR3 has 14 residues. In germline, CDR1 is LGHDT, CDR2 YNNKEL (reference sequence). The CDR3 DNA reads TGTGCCAGCAGCAAGGGCCAAGCCTCCTACGAGCAGTACTTC. Translation: CASSKGQASYEQYF.

This clonotype has at least ten counts. The chain has TRBV25-1 and TRBJ2-1; perhaps TRBD2 as D (6 bases). Germline loops: CDR1 MGHDK, CDR2 SYGVNS. The ends were cut back, 6 bases at V and 6 bases at J, with 12 bases in the middle. This CDR3 has 13 residues. This CDR3 is CASRKAGGNEQFF. CDR3 bases: TGTGCCAGCAGGAAAGCCGGGGGCAATGAGCAGTTCTTC.

This clonotype occurred many times. For the CDR3, the DNA is TGTGCCAGCAGTCTCCCGGGACAGGGCCCCGTGGGAGAGCAGTACTTC. This sequence encodes CASSLPGQGPVGEQYF. The V and J genes are TRBV12-3 or TRBV12-4 and TRBJ2-7; 9 nucleotides line up with TRBD1. J lost 7 bases, V lost 5 bases, and 15 bases had no gene match. The CDR3 covers 16 residues.

This clonotype was counted many times. The chain has TRBV7-2 and TRBJ2-3; D might be TRBD1 or TRBD2, each matching 5 bases. CDR1 SGHTA and CDR2 FQGNSA come from the germline V gene. This CDR3 has 16 residues. Trimming took off 3 bases at V and 2 bases at J, with 15 bases between the two ends. CDR3 sequence (DNA): TGTGCCAGCAGCTTGAGTTCGGGGCTAGCCACAGATACGCAGTATTTT. Translated, it gives CASSLSSGLATDTQYF.

J is TRBJ2-7 and V is TRBV20-1; 14 bases align to TRBD2. The CDR3 contains 15 residues. Trimming cost V 3 bases and J 4 bases; bases outside gene matches: 5. Germline V gene lookup returns CDR1 DFQATT and CDR2 SNEGSKA (reference sequence). CDR3 amino acids: CSARTGLAGEYEQYF. The CDR3 DNA reads as TGCAGTGCTAGGACGGGACTAGCGGGAGAATACGAGCAGTACTTC.

V is TRBV25-1 and J is TRBJ1-4; perhaps TRBD1 as D (6 bases). The V gene's germline CDR1 is MGHDK and CDR2 SYGVNS. CDR3 size: 15 residues. V was shortened by 4 bases and J by 3 bases, with 12 bases between the two germline ends. The CDR3 loop reads CASSAGGSSNEKLFF. The CDR3 DNA reads TGTGCCAGCAGTGCTGGGGGCAGTTCTAATGAAAAACTGTTTTTT.

This clonotype has a count of ten or more. The chain combines TRBV6-6 with TRBJ1-1; D is uncertain. CDR3 length equals 12 residues. V shed 2 bases and J shed 2 bases, with 3 bases lying between them. Germline V gene data show CDR1 as MNHNY and CDR2 as SVGAGI (reference sequence). In nucleotides, the CDR3 is TGTGCCAGCAGTTACGTCAACACTGAAGCTTTCTTT. It specifies CASSYVNTEAFF.

This clonotype has just a few counts. The J gene is TRBJ1-4, the V gene TRBV28, with D tentatively TRBD1 (5 bases). CDR1 is MDHEN and CDR2 is SYDVKM in the germline V gene. The CDR3 runs 12 residues. The V gene lost 11 bases and the J gene lost 3 bases, with 10 bases spanning the gap. The CDR3 sequence: CASGAPNEKLFF. The CDR3 coding sequence is TGTGCCTCCGGGGCGCCTAATGAAAAACTGTTTTTT.

This clonotype has ten or more counts. The chain couples TRBV7-9 to TRBJ2-5; perhaps D is TRBD1 or TRBD2 (5 bases each). The CDR3 sequence is 16 residues long. Between the trimmed V and J ends, which lost 5 bases and 4 bases, there was a span of 20 bases. Germline values: CDR1 SEHNR, CDR2 FQNEAQ (reference sequence). CDR3 sequence reads: CASSPYRGEKGETQYF. The CDR3 DNA reads as TGTGCCAGCAGCCCTTACCGGGGCGAGAAAGGAGAGACCCAGTACTTC.

The gene calls are TRBV29-1 and TRBJ2-7; D might be TRBD2 (5 bases). The germline V gene has CDR1 SQVTM and CDR2 ANQGSEA. The CDR3 contains 11 residues. The germline V and J ends were trimmed by 3 bases and 2 bases, with 5 bases remaining between them. The CDR3 spells CSVDGTYEQYF. CDR3 DNA sequence: TGCAGCGTTGACGGGACCTACGAGCAGTACTTC.

This clonotype was counted at least ten times. The chain is built from TRBV7-2 and TRBJ2-1; 8 bases are shared with TRBD2. Germline trimming cut 5 bases from V and 7 bases from J; bases unmatched to any gene: 13. The length of the CDR3 is 16 residues. The V gene's germline CDR1 is SGHTA and CDR2 FQGNSA. For the CDR3, the DNA is TGTGCCAGCAGCCCCTATGAGGGCGGGAGGAGGAATGAGCAGTTCTTC. This sequence encodes CASSPYEGGRRNEQFF.

This clonotype has ten or more counts. The chain combines TRBV19 with TRBJ2-3; TRBD2 is a possible D gene (6 bases). Per germline, CDR1 LNHDA and CDR2 SQIVND (reference sequence). The germline V and J ends were trimmed by 6 bases and 0 bases, with 13 bases remaining between them. The CDR3 runs 15 residues. The CDR3 region has the DNA TGTGCCAGTAGCCTCGGACTAACCAGCACAGATACGCAGTATTTT. It translates to CASSLGLTSTDTQYF.

This clonotype was recorded many times. This chain joins TRBV19 and TRBJ1-1; TRBD1 might be the D (6 bases). CDR1 LNHDA and CDR2 SQIVND come from the germline V gene (reference sequence). Trimming left V 3 bases short and J 5 bases short, with 13 bases between. The CDR3 has 14 amino acids. CDR3 DNA sequence: TGTGCCAGTAGTATCGGGGGCAAGGGGACTGAAGCTTTCTTT. It specifies CASSIGGKGTEAFF.

The rearrangement links TRBV5-1 to TRBJ2-5; 7 nucleotides match TRBD1. With 3 bases clipped from V and 5 bases from J, the junction kept 13 bases outside the gene matches. The CDR3 totals 16 residues. Germline values: CDR1 SGHRS, CDR2 YFSETQ. CDR3 protein: CASSWGLTGPGETQYF. The DNA for the CDR3 is TGCGCCAGCAGCTGGGGGCTGACAGGGCCCGGGGAGACCCAGTACTTC.

This clonotype has at least ten counts. The V and J genes are TRBV7-9 and TRBJ2-4; perhaps TRBD2 as D (5 bases). In germline, CDR1 is SEHNR, CDR2 FQNEAQ (reference sequence). This CDR3 has 11 residues. Trimming removed 5 bases from V and 10 bases from J, with 9 bases in between. CDR3 in amino acids: CASSELVIQYF. Here the CDR3 DNA reads TGTGCCAGCAGCGAACTAGTAATTCAGTACTTC.

V is TRBV7-3 and J is TRBJ2-3; no firm D call. V dropped 3 bases and J dropped 6 bases, with 31 bases sitting between them. CDR1 and CDR2 (germline): SGHTA, FQGTGA. The CDR3 length is 20 residues. CDR3 DNA: TGTGCCAGCAGCTTCTCCCAGATGAACACTGAAGCTTTCTTGGTGGATACGCAGTATTTT. Translated: CASSFSQMNTEAFLVDTQYF. The full variable domain, in which reference TRBV7-3 and TRBJ2-3 provide the parts outside the CDR3, is GAGVSQTPSNKVTEKGKYVELRCDPISGHTALYWYRQSLGQGPEFLIYFQGTGAADDSGLPNDRFFAVRPEGSVSTLKIQRTERGDSAVYLCASSFSQMNTEAFLVDTQYFGPGTRLTVL.